The 19 T cell receptor beta chains below all came from one sample that was sequenced in a study of cytotoxic CD8 clonotypes in ibrutinib-treated CLL. Profiled with immunoSEQ multiplex PCR; TCRdb holds only in-frame clones, not every one. This table holds 300,000 to 350,000 clones, about 77% found once. Material: PBMCs, obtained before ibrutinib treatment. Receptors were obtained from a human donor with chronic lymphocytic leukemia.

J is TRBJ2-7 and V is TRBV28, with TRBD2 as a possible D gene (7 bases). The CDR3 runs to 15 residues. CDR1 is MDHEN, CDR2 SYDVKM, per germline. The V end was cut by 7 bases, the J end by 3 bases, with 19 bases between. The CDR3 region is CASTPGGGGSYEQYF. The DNA for the CDR3 is TGTGCCAGCACCCCGGGGGGAGGGGGGAGCTACGAGCAGTACTTC.

V usage is TRBV6-5 and J usage is TRBJ1-1; no clear D gene. This CDR3 has 11 amino acids. Trimming took 7 bases from V and 8 from J, leaving 11 bases between them. From germline, CDR1 is MNHEY and CDR2 SVGAGI. CDR3 sequence reads: CASTKDREAFF. CDR3 sequence (DNA): TGTGCCAGCACCAAAGACCGAGAAGCTTTCTTT.

The CDR3 sequence: CASTQTGKYGYTF. The DNA of the CDR3 is TGTGCCAGCACCCAGACAGGGAAGTATGGCTACACCTTC. V and J are TRBV6-1 and TRBJ1-2; 7 bases line up with TRBD1. The CDR3 runs 13 residues. V lost 7 bases to trimming and J lost 5 bases; unmatched junction nucleotides: 7. The germline V gene has CDR1 MNHNS and CDR2 SASEGT.

The chain has TRBV2 and TRBJ1-4; no clear D. The CDR3 spans 13 residues. V was shortened by 9 bases and J by 5 bases, with 13 bases between the two germline ends. Germline CDR1 SNHLY, CDR2 FYNNEI. CDR3 loop: CARSNGINEKLFF. CDR3 nucleotide sequence: TGTGCCAGGAGTAATGGCATAAATGAAAAACTGTTTTTT.

This chain's CDR3 is CASSLGYRVAGRNTGELFF. The CDR3 region has the DNA TGTGCCAGCAGCTTAGGCTATCGGGTAGCGGGACGGAACACCGGGGAGCTGTTTTTT. The J gene is TRBJ2-2, the V gene TRBV7-3; 8 bases are shared with TRBD2. Germline V CDR1 and CDR2: SGHTA, FQGTGA. The CDR3 spans 19 residues. V gave up 2 bases and J gave up 1 base; unmatched junction bases: 12.

The V and J genes are TRBV27 and TRBJ1-2; maybe TRBD1 (5 bases). The CDR3 has 14 residues. Deletions cut 7 bases from V and 8 bases from J, with 20 bases between. CDR1 and CDR2 from the germline V gene are MNHEY and SMNVEV (reference sequence). CDR3 sequence: CASTTHPRAEGYTF. The CDR3 DNA reads TGTGCCAGCACCACACACCCCAGGGCGGAGGGCTACACCTTC.

The chain links TRBV5-1 to TRBJ2-7, with D perhaps matching TRBD1 (6 bases). CDR3 length: 14 residues. V lost 4 bases and J lost 0, with 11 bases in between. Germline V gene sequence: CDR1 SGHRS, CDR2 YFSETQ. The CDR3 spells CASSPGHHSYEQYF. For the CDR3, the DNA is TGCGCCAGCAGCCCGGGACACCACTCCTACGAGCAGTACTTC.

This rearrangement joins TRBV5-1 to TRBJ2-2; D gene uncertain. Germline V lookup: CDR1 SGHRS, CDR2 YFSETQ. The CDR3 contains 14 residues. Trimming cost V 0 bases and J 3 bases, with 6 bases left between them. Here the CDR3 reads CASSLGLDTGELFF. CDR3 in DNA: TGCGCCAGCAGCTTGGGACTCGACACCGGGGAGCTGTTTTTT.

The rearrangement uses TRBV30 and TRBJ1-2; no firm D call. The CDR3 is made up of 12 amino acids. Trimming removed 4 bases from V and 7 bases from J, with 13 bases in between. The germline gives CDR1 GTSNPN, CDR2 SVGIG (reference sequence). CDR3 loop: CAWKKGVGGYTF. The DNA for the CDR3 is TGTGCCTGGAAAAAGGGAGTCGGTGGCTACACCTTC.

The chain recombines TRBV5-4 with TRBJ2-3; the D is unclear. Germline assignment: CDR1 SGHNT and CDR2 YYREEE (reference sequence). The CDR3 consists of 14 residues. V was pared by 0 bases and J by 2 bases, with 7 bases between. The CDR3 coding sequence is TGTGCCAGCAGCTTGGCCGGCCCCACAGATACGCAGTATTTT. It is translated as CASSLAGPTDTQYF.

V gene TRBV19 combines with J gene TRBJ1-1; 7 bases are shared with TRBD1. This CDR3 contains 14 residues. Germline V gene data show CDR1 as LNHDA and CDR2 as SQIVND (reference sequence). Losses at the gene ends were 5 bases for V and 6 bases for J; bases not matched to a gene: 9. CDR3 loop: CASSPGGAWAEAFF. CDR3 sequence (DNA): TGTGCCAGTAGTCCAGGGGGGGCCTGGGCTGAAGCTTTCTTT.

V is TRBV21-1 and J is TRBJ2-7; the tabulated D call, TRBD2, remains unverified against the DNA. TRBV21-1 is deemed a pseudogene. This CDR3 is built from 16 residues. The CDR3 DNA sequence: TGTGCCAGCAGCAAAGAAGTAGTCTATCCGTTTTGCGAGCAGTACTTC. Residues: CASSKEVVYPFCEQYF.

Only a few counts were recorded for this clone. This rearrangement joins TRBV19 to TRBJ2-1, with TRBD1 identical over 7 bases. V shed 8 bases and J 0 bases; nucleotides not matched to a gene: 4. The CDR3 consists of 14 residues. In germline, CDR1 is LNHDA, CDR2 SQIVND (reference sequence). CDR3 nucleotide sequence: TGTGCCAGTCTTTCAGGGGGCTCCTACAATGAGCAGTTCTTC. This gives the protein CASLSGGSYNEQFF.

The V gene is TRBV7-2, the J gene TRBJ2-1; 10 bases align to TRBD2. With 0 bases clipped from V and 5 bases from J, the junction kept 7 bases outside the gene matches. Germline V gives CDR1 SGHTA, CDR2 FQGNSA. The length of the CDR3 is 17 residues. Here the CDR3 reads CASSLAAGTSANNEQFF. The CDR3 region has the DNA TGTGCCAGCAGCTTAGCCGCCGGGACTAGCGCTAACAATGAGCAGTTCTTC. Together with reference TRBV7-2 and TRBJ2-1, the CDR3 gives the full variable domain: GAGVSQSPSNKVTEKGKDVELRCDPISGHTALYWYRQSLGQGLEFLIYFQGNSAPDKSGLPSDRFSAERTGGSVSTLTIQRTQQEDSAVYLCASSLAAGTSANNEQFFGPGTRLTVL.

The chain has TRBV28 and TRBJ2-7; 7 bases are shared with TRBD1. V was clipped by 3 bases and J by 2 bases; unmatched bases: 7. CDR1 and CDR2 (germline): MDHEN, SYDVKM. The CDR3 has 15 residues. The CDR3, as DNA: TGTGCCAGCAGTTTGGAGACAGGGTCCCCCTACGAGCAGTACTTC. It yields the protein CASSLETGSPYEQYF.

This clone was found a few times. This chain uses TRBV15 with TRBJ2-7, with 7 bases matching TRBD1. J gave up 2 bases and V 0 bases, and 10 bases lay outside the gene matches. Germline CDR1 and CDR2: LNHNV and YYDKDF (reference sequence). CDR3 length: 17 residues. The CDR3, as DNA: TGTGCCACCAGCAGAGATCGGCTGGGACAGCCAACCTACGAGCAGTACTTC. It is translated as CATSRDRLGQPTYEQYF.

This clone was counted a few times. The chain employs TRBV11-2 and TRBJ2-1, with 8 nucleotides matching TRBD2. The CDR3 has 15 residues. Germline loops: CDR1 SGHAT, CDR2 FQNNGV. The V gene end was trimmed by 1 base and the J gene end by 14 bases; junction bases not matched to a gene: 13. This CDR3 is CASSLAGTRFQGKFF. The DNA of the CDR3 is TGTGCCAGCAGCTTAGCCGGGACTAGGTTTCAAGGGAAGTTCTTC.

The J gene is TRBJ2-1, the V gene TRBV30; maybe TRBD2 (5 bases). Per germline, CDR1 GTSNPN and CDR2 SVGIG (reference sequence). The CDR3 has 14 residues. V was clipped by 0 bases and J by 7 bases, with 13 bases between them. The CDR3 DNA follows: TGTGCCTGGAGTGTCTTCGGACTCTTGAATGAGCAGTTCTTC. Amino acid sequence: CAWSVFGLLNEQFF. Filled out from reference TRBV30 and TRBJ2-1, the complete variable domain reads SQTIHQWPATLVQPVGSPLSLECTVEGTSNPNLYWYRQAAGRGLQLLFYSVGIGQISSEVPQNLSASRPQDRQFILSSKKLLLSDSGFYLCAWSVFGLLNEQFFGPGTRLTVL.

A single count supports this clone. The identical CDR3 is also encoded by other nucleotide sequences in the sample. This chain joins TRBV9 and TRBJ2-1; no firm D call. This CDR3 is built from 10 residues. Germline CDR1 and CDR2: SGDLS and YYNGEE. Trimming removed 3 bases from V and 10 bases from J, with 5 bases in between. The CDR3 sequence: CASSGSEQFF. The DNA of the CDR3 is TGTGCCAGCAGCGGGTCCGAGCAGTTCTTC.